A selection of T cell receptor beta chains follows, all from one sample in a study of technical replicates of blood from a few donors. Profiling relied on immunoSEQ multiplex PCR, and the TCRdb table lists in-frame clones only, not all of them. The sample has about 60,000 clones, more than 85% seen once. Sequencing used PBMCs. Receptor source: a human donor in good health. Some clones in this sample may be carry-over from other donors' samples. The CDR3 runs from the conserved cysteine through the conserved F or W. A D gene is named only where the DNA matches it firmly. Clone sizes are given selectively: once, few, many, or a class where the clone is expanded.

- TRBJ2-1 15 TRBV2 TRBD2 CASRGFAGGYNEQFF TGTGCCAGCAGGGGGTTCGCGGGGGGCTACAATGAGCAGTTCTTC
- TRBJ2-7 14 TRBV7-9 TRBD2 CASSSSGIGYEQYF TGTGCCAGCAGCTCTAGCGGGATTGGGTACGAGCAGTACTTC
- TRBJ1-1 15 TRBV5-6 - CASSSQGGGDTEAFF TGTGCCAGCAGCTCACAGGGCGGTGGTGACACTGAAGCTTTCTTT
- TRBJ2-1 19 TRBV18 TRBD1 CASSLTGQGFKDYPNEQFF TGTGCCAGCTCATTAACGGGACAGGGTTTTAAGGATTATCCCAATGAGCAGTTCTTC
- TRBJ2-1 18 TRBV7-8 TRBD2 CASSSNAGVLASYNEQFF TGTGCCAGCAGCTCCAACGCGGGAGTACTGGCCTCCTACAATGAGCAGTTCTTC
- TRBJ2-1 13 TRBV7-3 - CASSLDSWGEQFF TGTGCCAGCAGCTTAGATAGCTGGGGGGAACAGTTCTTC
- TRBJ2-2 15 TRBV7-9 TRBD2 CASSSGTRDTGELFF TGTGCCAGCAGTTCCGGGACTAGGGACACCGGGGAGCTGTTTTTT
- TRBJ1-2 16 TRBV6-6 - CASSYGGFSGETSYTF TGTGCCAGCAGTTACGGGGGGTTTTCGGGGGAGACGAGCTACACCTTC
- TRBJ2-1 16 TRBV9 TRBD1 CASSVALGQDYNEQFF TGTGCCAGCAGCGTAGCTCTTGGACAGGACTACAATGAGCAGTTCTTC
- TRBJ2-3 15 TRBV11-3 TRBD2 CASSSTGTTKDTQYF TGTGCCAGCAGCTCCACCGGGACTACAAAAGATACGCAGTATTTT
- TRBJ2-2 17 TRBV7-8 TRBD2 CASSLSPSGRGTGELFF TGTGCCAGCAGCTTAAGCCCTAGCGGGAGGGGAACCGGGGAGCTGTTTTTT
- TRBJ1-3 16 TRBV5-5 - CASSFGQFVSGNTIYF TGTGCCAGCAGCTTTGGACAGTTTGTCTCTGGAAACACCATATATTTT
once TRBJ1-1 14 TRBV14 - CASSQDGGRGKAFF TGTGCCAGCAGCCAAGATGGAGGTCGAGGGAAAGCTTTCTTT
- TRBJ1-5 16 TRBV4-3 - CASSQDRAGPNQPQHF TGCGCCAGCAGCCAAGATCGGGCAGGGCCGAATCAGCCCCAGCATTTT
- TRBJ1-1 12 TRBV7-3 - CASSLGAGEAFF TGTGCCAGCAGCTTAGGTGCAGGGGAAGCTTTCTTT
- TRBJ2-6 17 TRBV5-1 - CASSPQGRGTGANVLTF TGCGCCAGCAGCCCCCAGGGTCGGGGGACTGGGGCCAACGTCCTGACTTTC
- TRBJ2-1 17 TRBV11-2 TRBD2 CASSLVRGSTSYNEQFF TGTGCCAGCAGCTTAGTGCGCGGGAGTACATCCTACAATGAGCAGTTCTTC
once TRBJ2-7 13 TRBV30 - CAWSASVSYEQYF TGTGCCTGGAGTGCTTCGGTATCCTACGAGCAGTACTTC
- TRBJ1-3 22 TRBV7-5 - CVRSYGNGVGTGHLGSGNTIYF TGTGTCAGAAGCTATGGAAATGGTGTAGGGACAGGACATTTAGGCTCTGGAAACACCATATATTTT
once TRBJ1-5 15 TRBV5-5 TRBD1 CASSAGQGSNQPQHF TGTGCCAGCAGCGCCGGACAGGGGAGCAATCAGCCCCAGCATTTT
- TRBJ2-1 15 TRBV7-3 - CASSLTRDNYNEQFF TGTGCCAGCAGCTTAACGAGGGACAACTACAATGAGCAGTTCTTC
few TRBJ1-2 15 TRBV25-1 - CASSELGGADDGYTF TGTGCCAGCAGTGAACTTGGGGGGGCGGACGATGGCTACACCTTC
- TRBJ2-4 18 TRBV6-4 - CASVRAAPTSRAKNIQYF TGTGCCAGCGTCCGCGCAGCCCCGACTAGTAGAGCCAAAAACATTCAGTACTTC
- TRBJ1-1 12 TRBV11-2 - CASRVANTEAFF TGTGCCAGCCGGGTAGCGAACACTGAAGCTTTCTTT